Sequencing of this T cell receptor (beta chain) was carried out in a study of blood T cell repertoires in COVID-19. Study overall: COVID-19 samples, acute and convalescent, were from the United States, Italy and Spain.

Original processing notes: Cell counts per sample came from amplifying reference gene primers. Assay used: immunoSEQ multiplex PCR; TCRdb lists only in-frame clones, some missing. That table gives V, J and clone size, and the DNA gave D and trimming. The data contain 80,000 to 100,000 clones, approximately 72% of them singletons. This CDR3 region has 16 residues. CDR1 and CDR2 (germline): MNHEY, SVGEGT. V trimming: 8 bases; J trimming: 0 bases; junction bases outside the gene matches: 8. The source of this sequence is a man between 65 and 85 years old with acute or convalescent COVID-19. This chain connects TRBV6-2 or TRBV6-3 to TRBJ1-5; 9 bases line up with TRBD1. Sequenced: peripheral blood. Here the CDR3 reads CASGQYRGLSNQPQHF. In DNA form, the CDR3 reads TGTGCCAGCGGCCAATACAGGGGGCTTAGCAATCAGCCCCAGCATTTT.